The entry below gives a single T cell receptor beta chain sequence along with its context. Its target is not known. The data were produced by immunoSEQ multiplex PCR, yet TCRdb's version contains in-frame clones alone and is incomplete. The sample holds 20,000 to 25,000 clones, approximately 82% seen once. These data are taken from a study of neoadjuvant nivolumab and ipilimumab in lung cancer. Study-wide results and caveats: TCR sequencing covered a small number of samples. From pretherapy to surgery, tumor richness and clonality rose with dual therapy. TCR clonality did not significantly correlate with pathologic tumor regression.

This clonotype originated in an adult with non-small cell lung cancer. This sample comprised peripheral blood, obtained before neoadjuvant nivolumab, alone or with ipilimumab.

The CDR3 region is CASKIENLPASGYTF. CDR3 in DNA: TGTGCCAGCAAAATTGAGAACTTACCCGCGAGTGGCTACACCTTC. This rearrangement joins TRBV6-1 to TRBJ1-2; D unclear. The CDR3 totals 15 residues. Trimming took 7 bases from V and 7 from J, leaving 22 bases between them. In germline, CDR1 is MNHNS, CDR2 SASEGT.